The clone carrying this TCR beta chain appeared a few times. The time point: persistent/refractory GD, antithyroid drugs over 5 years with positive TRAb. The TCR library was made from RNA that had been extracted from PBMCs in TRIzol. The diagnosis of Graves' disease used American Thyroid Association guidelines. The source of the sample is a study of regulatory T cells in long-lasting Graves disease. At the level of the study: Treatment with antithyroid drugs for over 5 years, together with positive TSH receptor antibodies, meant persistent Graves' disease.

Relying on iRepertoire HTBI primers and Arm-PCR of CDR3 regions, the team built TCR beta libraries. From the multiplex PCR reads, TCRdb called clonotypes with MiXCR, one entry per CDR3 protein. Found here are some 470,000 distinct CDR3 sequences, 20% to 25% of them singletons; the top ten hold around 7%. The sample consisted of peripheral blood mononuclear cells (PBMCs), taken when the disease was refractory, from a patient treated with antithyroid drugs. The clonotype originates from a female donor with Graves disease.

The DNA of the CDR3 is TGTGCCAGCAGCTTAAGGCGGGGTTCCGCCTACGAGCAGTACTTC. Its translation is CASSLRRGSAYEQYF. This sequence joins TRBV7-8 and TRBJ2-7; weak D call: TRBD2 (6 bases). The V end was cut by 2 bases, the J end by 2 bases, with 13 bases between. CDR1 and CDR2 from the germline V gene are SGHVS and FQNEAQ. This CDR3 has 15 amino acids.